The 10 T cell receptor beta chains below come from one sample, sequenced in a study of T cells in Graves' hyperthyroidism and ophthalmopathy. RNA transcripts gave rise to amplified TCR beta CDR3 regions. The HTBI primer set drove a first-round RT-PCR of the TCR CDR3. TCRdb fed the multiplex PCR reads into MiXCR, producing one record per CDR3 protein. The table lists about 410,000 distinct CDR3 sequences, 14% to 15% of them singletons. Sample: blood. The source of these receptors is a man younger than 30 with Graves' ophthalmopathy.

At least ten counts were recorded for this clonotype. This rearrangement joins TRBV6-1 to TRBJ1-1, with a weak D call TRBD1 (6 bases). This CDR3 spans 14 amino acids. The ends were cut back, 7 bases at V and 5 bases at J, with 17 bases in the middle. Germline V gene sequence: CDR1 MNHNS, CDR2 SASEGT. The CDR3 loop is CASITGGAQTEAFF. The CDR3 coding sequence is TGTGCCAGCATCACGGGGGGGGCGCAAACTGAAGCTTTCTTT.

At least ten counts were recorded for this clonotype. The rearrangement links TRBV19 to TRBJ2-7, with 10 bases aligning to TRBD1. This CDR3 region has 14 residues. The V and J ends lost 1 base and 6 bases, in that order; junction bases with no gene match: 3. Germline assignment: CDR1 LNHDA and CDR2 SQIVND (reference sequence). The CDR3 is CASSIVGTGVEQYF. The DNA for the CDR3 is TGTGCCAGTAGTATAGTGGGGACAGGGGTCGAGCAGTACTTC. Together with reference TRBV19 and TRBJ2-7, the CDR3 gives the full variable domain: DGGITQSPKYLFRKEGQNVTLSCEQNLNHDAMYWYRQDPGQGLRLIYYSQIVNDFQKGDIAEGYSVSREKKESFPLTVTSAQKNPTAFYLCASSIVGTGVEQYFGPGTRLTVT.

The genes are TRBV5-6 and TRBJ2-1; 8 bases are a match to TRBD2. Germline-derived CDR1 and CDR2 are SGHDT and YYEEEE. J lost 4 bases, V lost 1 base, and 7 bases had no gene match. There are 16 residues in the CDR3. The CDR3 is CASSLWLLADYNEQFF. As DNA, the CDR3 is TGTGCCAGCAGCTTGTGGTTACTAGCGGATTACAATGAGCAGTTCTTC.

The sample holds a few counts of this clonotype. The chain carries TRBV6-1 and TRBJ2-1; 10 nucleotides agree with TRBD2. V trimming: 6 bases; J trimming: 2 bases; junction bases outside the gene matches: 4. The CDR3 sequence is 15 residues long. Germline lookup yields CDR1 MNHNS and CDR2 SASEGT. In DNA form, the CDR3 reads TGTGCCAGCAGGAGGACTAGCGGAACCTACAATGAGCAGTTCTTC. Amino acid sequence: CASRRTSGTYNEQFF.

This chain joins TRBV7-3 and TRBJ2-2; 8 bases agree with TRBD2. Germline V gene sequence: CDR1 SGHTA, CDR2 FQGTGA. The CDR3 is 16 residues long. The ends lost 5 bases at V and 2 bases at J; junction bases unmatched: 7. Written as DNA, the CDR3 is TGTGCCAGCAGCACGGGAGCGGGAGTTAACACCGGGGAGCTGTTTTTT. This encodes CASSTGAGVNTGELFF.

Ten or more counts support this clonotype. The gene calls are TRBV2 and TRBJ1-2; TRBD1 is a possible D gene (5 bases). This CDR3 region has 13 residues. Germline CDR1 SNHLY, CDR2 FYNNEI. V was shortened by 8 bases and J by 3 bases, with 13 bases between the two germline ends. This CDR3 is CASSGGTYYGYTF. DNA of the CDR3: TGTGCCAGCTCAGGAGGGACCTACTATGGCTACACCTTC.

This clonotype was counted at least ten times. CDR3 in amino acids: CASSLLAGGPETQYF. The DNA of the CDR3 is TGTGCCAGCAGCTTGCTAGCGGGAGGGCCAGAGACCCAGTACTTC. V and J are TRBV5-6 and TRBJ2-5; 12 bases match TRBD2. The germline CDR1 and CDR2 sequences are SGHDT and YYEEEE. V dropped 1 base and J dropped 4; count of bases not matched to a gene: 2. The CDR3 runs 15 residues.

This clonotype showed up many times. The rearrangement links TRBV6-5 to TRBJ2-2; 10 bases agree with TRBD2. Germline V lookup: CDR1 MNHEY, CDR2 SVGAGI. There are 17 residues in the CDR3. Germline trimming cut 2 bases from V and 3 bases from J; bases unmatched to any gene: 6. For the CDR3, the DNA is TGTGCCAGCAGTTACATAAGCGGGGGGGCCGACACCGGGGAGCTGTTTTTT. Its protein is CASSYISGGADTGELFF.

This chain uses TRBV4-2 with TRBJ2-1, with 8 bases fitting TRBD2. Germline V gene lookup returns CDR1 LGHNA and CDR2 YNFKEQ. V lost 1 base, J lost 5 bases, and 7 bases stayed unmatched. The CDR3 is 16 amino acids. In DNA, the CDR3 is TGTGCCAGCAGCCAAGTCGTGGCGGGGGGACACAATGAGCAGTTCTTC. As protein: CASSQVVAGGHNEQFF.

This clonotype was observed at least ten times. The V call is TRBV18, the J call TRBJ2-1; TRBD2 matches at 14 bases. Looked up from germline, CDR1 is KGHSH and CDR2 is LQKENI. The ends lost 0 bases at V and 4 bases at J; junction bases unmatched: 2. The CDR3 consists of 17 residues. The CDR3 nucleotides are TGTGCCAGCTCACCACCGGGACTAGCGGGAGCGTACAATGAGCAGTTCTTC. As protein: CASSPPGLAGAYNEQFF.